Listed here are 5 T cell receptor beta chains from one sample, sequenced in a study of T cells after yellow fever vaccination. Using its own MiXCR run on the 5' RACE reads, TCRdb lists one record per CDR3 protein. Altogether some 560,000 distinct CDR3 sequences are present, 15% to 20% being singletons, with the ten largest covering roughly an eighth. The sequences come from PBMCs, collected 15 days after the yellow fever booster vaccination. The receptors here all came from a man aged 25 to 40 who received the YFV17D yellow fever vaccine.

The V and J genes are TRBV5-1 and TRBJ2-7; 11 positions match TRBD1. The CDR3 is 14 amino acids. The germline gives CDR1 SGHRS, CDR2 YFSETQ. The V gene end was trimmed by 3 bases and the J gene end by 7 bases; junction bases not matched to a gene: 6. Here the CDR3 reads CASSSGTGGLEQYF. In nucleotides, the CDR3 is TGCGCCAGCAGCTCCGGGACAGGGGGTTTGGAGCAGTACTTC.

The chain's CDR3 is CSARVAGNEQFF. The CDR3 DNA reads TGCAGTGCTAGAGTCGCGGGCAATGAGCAGTTCTTC. This chain joins TRBV20-1 and TRBJ2-1, with D perhaps TRBD2 (5 bases). The V end was cut by 1 base, the J end by 6 bases, with 7 bases between. The CDR3 runs to 12 residues. The V gene's germline CDR1 is DFQATT and CDR2 SNEGSKA (reference sequence).

V gene TRBV3-1 combines with J gene TRBJ2-7; D possibly matches TRBD1 or TRBD2 (5 bases each). The CDR3 covers 14 residues. Germline V gives CDR1 LGHDT, CDR2 YNNKEL (reference sequence). The ends were cut back, 4 bases at V and 7 bases at J, with 17 bases in the middle. The CDR3 region has the DNA TGTGCCAGCAGCCGGAGGCAGGGTTTTAGTGAGCAGTACTTC. Amino acids: CASSRRQGFSEQYF.

The V and J genes are TRBV29-1 and TRBJ2-5; D perhaps matches TRBD1 (8 bases). This CDR3 is 15 amino acids long. Germline V gives CDR1 SQVTM, CDR2 ANQGSEA. The V gene lost 4 bases and the J gene lost 4 bases, with 19 bases spanning the gap. For the CDR3, the DNA is TGCAGCGTTGTGGGGGGGACAGGCCCTCGAGAGACCCAGTACTTC. This translates into CSVVGGTGPRETQYF.

CDR3 sequence reads: CASSVEVAGEAFF. The CDR3 DNA reads TGTGCCAGCAGCGTGGAAGTGGCGGGTGAAGCTTTCTTT. The rearrangement joins TRBV9 to TRBJ1-1; no clear D gene. The CDR3 is made up of 13 amino acids. Germline CDR1 SGDLS, CDR2 YYNGEE. The V end was cut by 2 bases, the J end by 7 bases, with 12 bases between.